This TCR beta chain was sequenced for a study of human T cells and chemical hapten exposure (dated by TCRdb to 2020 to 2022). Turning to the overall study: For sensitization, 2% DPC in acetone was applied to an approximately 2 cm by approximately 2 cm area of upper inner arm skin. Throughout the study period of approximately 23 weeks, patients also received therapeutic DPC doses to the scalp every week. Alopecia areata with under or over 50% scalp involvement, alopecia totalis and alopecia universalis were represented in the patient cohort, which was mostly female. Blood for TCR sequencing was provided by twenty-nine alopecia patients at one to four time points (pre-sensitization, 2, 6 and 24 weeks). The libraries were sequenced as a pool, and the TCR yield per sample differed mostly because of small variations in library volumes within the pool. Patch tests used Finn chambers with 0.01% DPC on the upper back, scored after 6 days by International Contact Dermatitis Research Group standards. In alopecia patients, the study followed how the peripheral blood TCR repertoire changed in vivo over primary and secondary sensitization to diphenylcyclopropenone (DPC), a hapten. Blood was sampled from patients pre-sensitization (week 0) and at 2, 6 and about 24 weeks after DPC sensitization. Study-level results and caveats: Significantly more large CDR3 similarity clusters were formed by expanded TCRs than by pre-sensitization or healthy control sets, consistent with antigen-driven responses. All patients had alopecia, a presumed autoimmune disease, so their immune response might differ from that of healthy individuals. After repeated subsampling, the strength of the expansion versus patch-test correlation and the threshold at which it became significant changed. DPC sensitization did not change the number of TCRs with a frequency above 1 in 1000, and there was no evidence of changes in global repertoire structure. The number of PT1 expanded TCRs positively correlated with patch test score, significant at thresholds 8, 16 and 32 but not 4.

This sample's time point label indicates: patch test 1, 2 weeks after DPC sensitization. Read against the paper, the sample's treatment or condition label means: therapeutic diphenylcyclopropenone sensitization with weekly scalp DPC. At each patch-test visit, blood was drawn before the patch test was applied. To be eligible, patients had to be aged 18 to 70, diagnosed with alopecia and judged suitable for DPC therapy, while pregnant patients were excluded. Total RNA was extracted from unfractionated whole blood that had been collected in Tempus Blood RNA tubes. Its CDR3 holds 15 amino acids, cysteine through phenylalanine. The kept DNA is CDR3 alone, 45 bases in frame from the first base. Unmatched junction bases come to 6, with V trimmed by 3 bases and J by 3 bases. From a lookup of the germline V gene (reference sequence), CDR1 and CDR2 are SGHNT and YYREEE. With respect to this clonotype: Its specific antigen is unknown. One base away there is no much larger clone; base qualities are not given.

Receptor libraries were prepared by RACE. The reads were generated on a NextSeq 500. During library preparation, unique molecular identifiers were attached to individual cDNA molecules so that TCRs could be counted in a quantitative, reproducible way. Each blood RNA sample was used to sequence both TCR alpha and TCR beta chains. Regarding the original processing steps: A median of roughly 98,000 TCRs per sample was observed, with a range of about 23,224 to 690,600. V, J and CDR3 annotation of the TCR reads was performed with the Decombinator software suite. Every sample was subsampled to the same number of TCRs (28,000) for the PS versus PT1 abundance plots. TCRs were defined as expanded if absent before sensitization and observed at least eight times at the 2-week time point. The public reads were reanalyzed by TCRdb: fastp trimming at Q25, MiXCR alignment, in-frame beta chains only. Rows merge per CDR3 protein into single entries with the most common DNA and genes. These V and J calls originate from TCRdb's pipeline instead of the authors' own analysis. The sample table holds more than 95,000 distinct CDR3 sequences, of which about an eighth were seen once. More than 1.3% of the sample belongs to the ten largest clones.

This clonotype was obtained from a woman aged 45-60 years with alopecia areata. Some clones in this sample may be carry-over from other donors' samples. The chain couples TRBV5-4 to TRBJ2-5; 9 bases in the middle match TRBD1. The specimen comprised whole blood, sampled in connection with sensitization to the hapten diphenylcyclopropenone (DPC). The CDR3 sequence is CASSYRGQGKETQYF. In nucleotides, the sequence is TGTGCCAGCAGCTATAGGGGACAGGGAAAAGAGACCCAGTACTTC.